This T cell receptor (beta chain) came from a study of CD8 T cell repertoires and HIV-1 epitope variants. Looking at the study overall: Separate wells received one of Twenty-five Gag or Nef variant peptides. Controls were a CMV, EBV and flu peptide pool, Ebola AY9 negative control, and no-peptide well. An uncultured baseline aliquot held 1M T cells.

Generated by immunoSEQ multiplex PCR, the TCRdb table keeps only in-frame clones and is missing some. There are thousands of clones in the sample; around 60% occur only once, and approximately 40% lies in the top ten. Trimming pared 5 bases from V and 3 bases from J, leaving 8 bases between. The germline gives CDR1 LNHDA, CDR2 SQIVND (reference sequence). The CDR3 contains 13 residues. About this clone itself: Its specificity is unknown.

The source of this sequence is a male donor with HIV. The sample consisted of cultured CD8+ T cells derived from PBMCs. The J gene is TRBJ1-5, the V gene TRBV19; D is unclear. CDR3 sequence: CASSPEFNQPQHF. The CDR3 DNA reads TGTGCCAGTAGTCCCGAATTCAATCAGCCCCAGCATTTT.